The 10 T cell receptor beta chains below all came from one sample that was sequenced in a study of cytomegalovirus exposure and HLA in healthy donors. The study ran its PCR with 60 Vbeta and 13 Jbeta primers. Produced via immunoSEQ multiplex PCR; TCRdb's table is partial and in-frame only. Counted here are about 140,000 clones, 79% occurring once; the ten biggest clones make up 6.5% to 7%. Material for sequencing was PBMCs. These TCRs come from a man between 40 and 49 years old in good health and CMV-seropositive.

This clone is a singleton in its sample. This chain links TRBV5-1 with TRBJ2-2; tentative D call: TRBD2 (6 bases). Germline V gene data show CDR1 as SGHRS and CDR2 as YFSETQ. This CDR3 comprises 15 residues. With 3 bases removed from V and 3 bases from J, the gap between germline ends came to 12 bases. The CDR3 sequence is CASSSQEGDTGELFF. The CDR3, as DNA: TGCGCCAGCAGCTCCCAGGAGGGTGACACCGGGGAGCTGTTTTTT.

The chain joins TRBV28 to TRBJ2-1; 11 positions agree with TRBD2. The CDR3 covers 16 residues. Germline assignment: CDR1 MDHEN and CDR2 SYDVKM. V trimming: 1 base; J trimming: 6 bases; junction bases outside the gene matches: 5. The CDR3 sequence is CASSLFELAGVNEQFF. The CDR3 region has the DNA TGTGCCAGCAGTTTATTTGAACTAGCGGGAGTCAATGAGCAGTTCTTC.

This clone was detected a few times. The chain recombines TRBV15 with TRBJ2-1, with TRBD2 identical over 12 bases. CDR1 is LNHNV and CDR2 is YYDKDF in the germline V gene (reference sequence). Trimming removed 0 bases from V and 4 bases from J; junction bases left unmatched: 4. This CDR3 is 17 amino acids long. The CDR3 loop is CATSRDVTSGGYNEQFF. For the CDR3, the DNA is TGTGCCACCAGCAGAGATGTGACTAGCGGGGGATACAATGAGCAGTTCTTC.

The rearrangement joins TRBV27 to TRBJ2-1; tentatively, D is TRBD2 (5 bases). Germline values: CDR1 MNHEY, CDR2 SMNVEV (reference sequence). The CDR3 extends over 14 amino acids. Deletions cut 8 bases from V and 0 bases from J, with 11 bases between. The CDR3 loop reads CASASTHSYNEQFF. Written as DNA, the CDR3 is TGTGCCAGCGCTAGCACCCACTCCTACAATGAGCAGTTCTTC.

This clone has a single count. Just one base apart from a much larger clone, this may be a read error. V gene TRBV5-6 combines with J gene TRBJ1-2; the D gene is possibly TRBD1 (6 bases). This CDR3 has 12 residues. Trimming removed 4 bases from V and 4 bases from J, with 8 bases in between. Germline-derived CDR1 and CDR2 are SGHDT and YYEEEE. The CDR3 DNA sequence: TGTGCCAGCAGCCCGGACAGCTATGGCTACACCTTC. Residues: CASSPDSYGYTF. The whole variable domain, filled in from reference TRBV5-6 and TRBJ1-2, reads DAGVTQSPTHLIKTRGQQVTLRCSPKSGHDTVSWYQQALGQGPQFIFQYYEEEERQRGNFPDRFSGHQFPNYSSELNVNALLLGDSALYLCASSPDSYGYTFGSGTRLTVV.

The CDR3 bases are TGCGCCAGCAGCCAAAGGACAGGACTCACCGGGGAGCTGTTTTTT. It translates to CASSQRTGLTGELFF. This sequence joins TRBV4-1 and TRBJ2-2; 7 positions agree with TRBD1. The CDR3 totals 15 residues. CDR1 and CDR2 from the germline V gene are MGHRA and YSYEKL. V was clipped by 2 bases and J by 4 bases; unmatched bases: 4.

V gene TRBV5-5 combines with J gene TRBJ1-4, with TRBD1 matching 10 bases. The CDR3 spans 14 residues. The ends lost 3 bases at V and 8 bases at J; junction bases unmatched: 4. Germline-derived CDR1 and CDR2 are SGHKS and YYEKEE (reference sequence). The CDR3, as DNA: TGTGCCAGCAGCTGGACAGGGGGTGGGGAAAAACTGTTTTTT. This gives the protein CASSWTGGGEKLFF.

This clone occurred once. The chain carries TRBV30 and TRBJ1-4, with 10 bases that match TRBD1. The CDR3 is 14 residues long. Trimming took 2 bases from V and 6 from J; bases not matched to a gene: 3. Germline CDR1 reads GTSNPN; CDR2 reads SVGIG (reference sequence). For the CDR3, the DNA is TGTGCCTGGAGTACCGGACAGGGGGATGAAAAACTGTTTTTT. Its protein is CAWSTGQGDEKLFF.

The chain has TRBV7-9 and TRBJ1-6; no definite D call. The CDR3 has 18 amino acids. CDR1 and CDR2 (germline): SEHNR, FQNEAQ (reference sequence). V was clipped by 1 base and J by 3 bases, with 16 bases between them. CDR3 protein: CASSLDQSFGDYNSPLHF. The CDR3, as DNA: TGTGCCAGCAGCTTAGACCAATCCTTTGGAGACTATAATTCACCCCTCCACTTT.

This clone has just one count. The genes are TRBV6-5 and TRBJ1-2; tentatively, D is TRBD1 (5 bases). Trimming stripped 4 bases from V and 6 bases from J, with 9 bases between. CDR1 is MNHEY, CDR2 SVGAGI, per germline. The CDR3 runs 12 residues. The CDR3 nucleotides read TGTGCCAGCAGTTTGGGGGGGGATGGCTACACCTTC. Protein: CASSLGGDGYTF.